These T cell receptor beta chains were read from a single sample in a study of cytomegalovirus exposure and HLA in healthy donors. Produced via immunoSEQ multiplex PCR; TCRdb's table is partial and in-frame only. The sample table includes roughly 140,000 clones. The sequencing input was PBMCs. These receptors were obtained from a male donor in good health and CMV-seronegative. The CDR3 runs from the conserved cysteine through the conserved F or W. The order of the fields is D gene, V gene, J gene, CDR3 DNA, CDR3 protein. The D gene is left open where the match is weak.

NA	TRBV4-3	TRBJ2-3	TGCGCCAGCAGCCAAGACAGGCCAGATACGCAGTATTTT	CASSQDRPDTQYF
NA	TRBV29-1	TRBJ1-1	TGCAGCGTGGAAGGGCCAGGGACAAACACTGAAGCTTTCTTT	CSVEGPGTNTEAFF
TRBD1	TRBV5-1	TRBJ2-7	TGCGCCAGCAGCTTCGTCCAGGGGGCTGGCTACGAGCAGTACTTC	CASSFVQGAGYEQYF
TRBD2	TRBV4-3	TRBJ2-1	TGCGCCAGCAGCCAAGATTGGGGACTACACAATGAGCAGTTCTTC	CASSQDWGLHNEQFF
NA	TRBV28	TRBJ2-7	TGTGCCAGCAGCCGAGCGAGCAACGAGCAGTACTTC	CASSRASNEQYF
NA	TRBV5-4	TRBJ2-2	TGTGCCAGCAGCTTGGCCTACTGGTCCGGGGAGCTGTTTTTT	CASSLAYWSGELFF
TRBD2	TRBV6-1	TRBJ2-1	TGTGCCAGCAGTGCGGGACTAGCGAGGAATGAGCAGTTCTTC	CASSAGLARNEQFF
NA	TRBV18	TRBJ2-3	TGTGCCACCACAGGGCCCCCCACCGCAGATACGCAGTATTTT	CATTGPPTADTQYF
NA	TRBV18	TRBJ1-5	TGTGCCAGCTCACCACCCCAGGGTAGGCAGCCCCAGCATTTT	CASSPPQGRQPQHF
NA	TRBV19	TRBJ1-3	TGTGCCAGTAGTACCGGGACACCCACTGGAAACACCATATATTTT	CASSTGTPTGNTIYF
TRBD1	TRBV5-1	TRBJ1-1	TGCGCCAGCAGCAAGGGACAGACCTACACTGAAGCTTTCTTT	CASSKGQTYTEAFF
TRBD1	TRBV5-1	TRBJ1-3	TGCGCCAGCAGCCAAGAAAGACAGGGGGCTGGCGGAAACACCATATATTTT	CASSQERQGAGGNTIYF
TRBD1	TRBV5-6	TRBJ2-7	TGTGCCAGCAGCCTCGGACAGGGTGCTAACGAGCAGTACTTC	CASSLGQGANEQYF
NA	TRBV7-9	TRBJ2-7	TGTGCCAGCAGCCCACAGGGACACTACGAGCAGTACTTC	CASSPQGHYEQYF
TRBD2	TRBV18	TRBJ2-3	TGTGCCAGCTCATCTGCTAGCGGGGGGAGCACAGATACGCAGTATTTT	CASSSASGGSTDTQYF
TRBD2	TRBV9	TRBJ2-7	TGTGCCAGCAGCCCCGGCGGGGGTCCCTCCTACGAGCAGTACTTC	CASSPGGGPSYEQYF
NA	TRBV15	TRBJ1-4	TGTGCCACCAGCAGAGATTTGGGGGGGAGAAATGAAAAACTGTTTTTT	CATSRDLGGRNEKLFF
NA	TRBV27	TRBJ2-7	TGTGCCAGCAGCCCCGGGGACTGGACGGGGTCCTCCTACGAGCAGTACTTC	CASSPGDWTGSSYEQYF
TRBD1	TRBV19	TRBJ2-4	TGTGCCAGTAGGACGACAGGGGAAGCCAAAAACATTCAGTACTTC	CASRTTGEAKNIQYF
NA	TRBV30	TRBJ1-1	TGTGCCTGGAGTAGGGCGGGGGGGACTGAAGCTTTCTTT	CAWSRAGGTEAFF
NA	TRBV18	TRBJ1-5	TGTGCCAGCTCACCATATTGGAGTCAGCCCCAGCATTTT	CASSPYWSQPQHF
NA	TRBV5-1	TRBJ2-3	TGCGCCACCCACGGCGGGGACAGCACAGATACGCAGTATTTT	CATHGGDSTDTQYF
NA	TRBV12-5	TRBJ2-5	TGTGCTAGTGGTTTCCAGGGCAGGGCCCAGTACTTC	CASGFQGRAQYF
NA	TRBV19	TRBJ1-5	TGTGCCAGTAGTATTGTTCAAATTAGCAATCAGCCCCAGCATTTT	CASSIVQISNQPQHF
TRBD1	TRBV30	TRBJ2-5	TGTGCCTGGAGAGGCACAGGGGCGGAGACCCAGTACTTC	CAWRGTGAETQYF
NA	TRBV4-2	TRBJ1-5	TGTGCCAGCAGCCCCCTTTTTGATCAGCCCCAGCATTTT	CASSPLFDQPQHF
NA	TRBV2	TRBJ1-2	TGTGCCAGCAGGGAGGGACGTGGCTACACCTTC	CASREGRGYTF
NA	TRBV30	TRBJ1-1	TGTGCCTGGAGTGTGAACAAGAACACTGAAGCTTTCTTT	CAWSVNKNTEAFF
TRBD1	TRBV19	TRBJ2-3	TGTGCCAGTAGCACAGGGGCAGATACGCAGTATTTT	CASSTGADTQYF
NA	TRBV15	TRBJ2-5	TGTGCCACCAGCAGAGAACGAGAAGAGACCCAGTACTTC	CATSREREETQYF
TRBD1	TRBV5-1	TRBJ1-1	TGCGCCAGCAGCTTGTTAGGGACAGGGACGAACACTGAAGCTTTCTTT	CASSLLGTGTNTEAFF
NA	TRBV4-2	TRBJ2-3	TGTGCCAGCAGCCAAGTAGGTCTAGCAGACACAGATACGCAGTATTTT	CASSQVGLADTDTQYF
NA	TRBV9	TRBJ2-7	TGTGCCAGCAGCGCCAAAGAAGGCGGGGCAGATTACGAGCAGTACTTC	CASSAKEGGADYEQYF
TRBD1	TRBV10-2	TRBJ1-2	TGCGCCAGCAGAGGGACAGGCGGATACTATGGCTACACCTTC	CASRGTGGYYGYTF
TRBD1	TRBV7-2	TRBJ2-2	TGTGCCAGCAGCCCGGCCCCCGGGACAGGGGTCGGGGAGCTGTTTTTT	CASSPAPGTGVGELFF
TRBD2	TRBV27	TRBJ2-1	TGTGCCAGCAGTTCTAGCGGATTAAGCTCCTACAATGAGCAGTTCTTC	CASSSSGLSSYNEQFF
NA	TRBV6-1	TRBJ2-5	TGTGCCAGCAGTGGTTATGGAGGGTCAGGACAGACCCAGTACTTC	CASSGYGGSGQTQYF
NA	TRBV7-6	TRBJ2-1	TGTGCCAGCAGCTCGGGACTTCTCAATGAGCAGTTCTTC	CASSSGLLNEQFF
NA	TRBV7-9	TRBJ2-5	TGTGCCAGCAGCAGACAGGCCCAAGAGACCCAGTACTTC	CASSRQAQETQYF
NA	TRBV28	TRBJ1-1	TGTGCCAGCAGCCTTACGGACACCCGGATTTCGGCTTTCTTT	CASSLTDTRISAFF
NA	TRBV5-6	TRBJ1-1	TGTGCCAGTTCGGAGGGCACTGAAGCTTTCTTT	CASSEGTEAFF
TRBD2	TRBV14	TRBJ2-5	TGTGCCAGCAGCCAAGGACTAGCGGGAGGGATTTGGCAAGAGACCCAGTACTTC	CASSQGLAGGIWQETQYF
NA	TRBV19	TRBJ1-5	TGTGCCAGTAGTATAGGGGCGGGAGGTCAGCCCCAGCATTTT	CASSIGAGGQPQHF
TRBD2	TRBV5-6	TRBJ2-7	TGTGCCAGCAGCTTGTCTACTAGCGGGAGAGGCTACGAGCAGTACTTC	CASSLSTSGRGYEQYF
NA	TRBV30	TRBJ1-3	TGTGCCTGCCTCACTTTCCCAGGGTCCGGAAACACCATATATTTT	CACLTFPGSGNTIYF
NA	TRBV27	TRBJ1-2	TGTGCCAGCAGTTTCGGGGGACCGGGCTATGGCTACACCTTC	CASSFGGPGYGYTF
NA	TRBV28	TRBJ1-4	TGTGCCAGCAGTTTATTGCCAGGGCTTAATGAAAAACTGTTTTTT	CASSLLPGLNEKLFF
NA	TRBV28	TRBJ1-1	TGTGCCAGCAGGCCGCTAGGGGCAGGGTGGAACACTGAAGCTTTCTTT	CASRPLGAGWNTEAFF
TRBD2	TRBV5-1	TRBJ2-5	TGCGCCAGCAGCTTGGGTAATAGCGGGCTTCAAGAGACCCAGTACTTC	CASSLGNSGLQETQYF
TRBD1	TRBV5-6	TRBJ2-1	TGTGCCAGCAGCTTGGTTGGGGACAGGGAGTTTGGTGGATTCTTC	CASSLVGDREFGGFF